This TCR beta chain was sequenced during a study of shared clonotypes between healthy human individuals (dated by TCRdb to 2020 to 2022). Background for the entire study: The cohort comprised two women and a few men aged 18 to 49 years. For each donor, three plates each were used for CD4 naive and CD4 memory, two plates were used for CD8 naive, and one plate was used for CD8 memory. Blood TCR repertoires of about 5 healthy adults were deeply sequenced to estimate repertoire size and the extent of clonotype sharing between individuals. To increase sequencing depth and limit assay-specific biases, different laboratories used diverse techniques to prepare libraries and sequence TCR repertoires. Between about 0.8 and 9 billion PBMCs per donor were obtained by leukapheresis.

Its CDR3 holds 15 amino acids, cysteine through phenylalanine. Only the CDR3 portion is preserved as DNA: 45 bases, with reading frame beginning at the first base. Taken from the germline V gene, the CDR1 and CDR2 loops are MDHEN and SYDVKM. V and J lose 3 bases and 3 bases, and a span of 12 bases separates them. What the research found in general, with its limitations: The small number of donors limited the genetic and exposure-history diversity represented. Compared with non-shared clonotypes, clonotypes shared by all four sorted-subset donors had higher generation probabilities. Only blood was sampled, and tissue TCR repertoires likely differ from those in blood. Even with the large sequencing depth, rarefaction of the sorted-subset datasets indicated that sequencing was incomplete. Naive subsets generally had larger estimated clonotype richness than memory subsets did. Pairwise subsampling indicated that sequencing depth was expected to affect the degree of clonotype sharing among donors. When a handful of donors were compared, the shared fraction of clonotypes was about 5.5% for naive CD4, less than 4% for naive CD8, more than 2% for memory CD4, and 0.4% for memory CD8.

CD8 naive samples were CD45RO-negative cells positively selected for CCR7, giving a CD45RA+CCR7+ population that excluded TemRA cells. Donors were healthy HIV-negative adults with no recently reported acute infections or vaccinations. Every donor was a Caucasian adult living in Nashville, Tennessee, USA. After blood collection by leukapheresis, PBMCs were isolated using Ficoll-Histopaque density gradient centrifugation and then cryopreserved in the vapor phase of liquid nitrogen. Analytical flow cytometry was used to check the purity and quantity of every magnetically sorted T cell population. Genomic DNA was isolated from each sorted fraction and quantified by UV absorbance on a Nanodrop 2000c. Remarks on this clone: Its antigen is still unknown. Qualities for individual bases were not recorded, and no much larger clone is one base off.

Using the deep immunoSEQ assay, multiplex PCR amplified TCR CDR3 regions from genomic DNA. For each cell subset, the extracted genomic DNA was distributed evenly across all wells of several immunoSEQ 96-well plates, and each plate served as one replicate. Each replicate PCR for sorted subsets received 150 to 250 ng genomic DNA, equal to some 32,000 T cell genomes. Purified libraries were measured with a Qubit 3.0 fluorometer, size-checked on a Bioanalyzer 2100, and measured again with the KAPA Library Quantification kit. A separate single-read 150-cycle Illumina NextSeq 550 flow cell was used to sequence each immunoSEQ 96-well plate. In the original analysis: Because the immunoSEQ output held only junctional sequences and lacked quality scores, the filtering could not match the filtering applied to full-length reads. To assign V/J genes and CDR3, sequences were annotated using PyIR, a Python wrapper for IgBLAST v1.9, with IMGT germline references. Any read was removed if the V/J assignment was weak (E-value above 1e-6), the CDR3 was missing, or the read contained stop codons, out-of-frame junctions, or ambiguous translated residues. A V3J clonotype was defined by an identical inferred V gene, J gene, and CDR3 amino acid sequence. Percentage overlap between repertoires was calculated by dividing the number of shared unique clonotypes by the size of the smaller repertoire. Three approaches were used to assess repertoire richness: RTK rarefaction, the Chao1 estimator, and Recon v2.1 estimates of unobserved clonotypes. For all TCRbeta clonotypes obtained by the gDNA method from a handful of donors, generation probabilities were computed with OLGA. What TCRdb holds here is the immuneACCESS table cut down to in-frame rearrangements. Part of the clones is not present; checked against another copy, under half of the missing clones reflect an unresolved V gene, and the others are unexplained. The DNA gave D and trimming, while V, J and clone size come from that table. For this sample there are a few million clones; 93% appear just once. The ten largest clones capture about 1.7% of the sample.

The sequence was obtained from a man in his late teens or twenties in good health. Some clones in this sample may be carry-over from other donors' samples. The receptor chain draws on TRBV28 and TRBJ1-5; possibly the D gene is TRBD1, per 5 matching bases. Sequenced sample: naive CD8+ T cells from PBMCs. Taken with the paper, the label for cell subset or site translates to: CD45RA+CCR7+. The CDR3 reads CASSLEGEDNQPQHF. Here is the DNA: TGTGCCAGCAGTTTGGAAGGGGAAGACAATCAGCCCCAGCATTTT.